This T cell receptor beta chain is drawn from a study of blood T cell repertoires in COVID-19. This clone was picked up one time. The CDR3 has 18 residues. The authors' processing: Scientists estimated how many nucleated cells there were by amplifying reference gene primers. Libraries were prepared by immunoSEQ multiplex PCR; TCRdb keeps only in-frame clonotypes and omits some of them. D and trimming come from the DNA, and the V and J calls and clone size come from that table. The profile shows about 73,000 clones, more than 65% of them singletons. Sequenced input: peripheral blood. This receptor was identified in a human donor in a cohort sampled during active COVID-19. J is TRBJ1-4 and V is TRBV21-1; TRBD1 is the table's D call and was not checked against the DNA. TRBV21-1 corresponds to a pseudogene. The CDR3 region has the DNA TGTGCCAGCAGCAAAGGCCAAGGGGGTGGGACAGGAAATGAAAAACTGTTTTTT. It encodes CASSKGQGGGTGNEKLFF.